Here is one TCR beta chain with its context. Its antigen remains unknown. CDR3 length: 14 amino acids. Per germline, CDR1 SGHAT and CDR2 FQNNGV. V lost 6 bases and J lost 2, with 14 bases in between. These data are taken from a study of cytomegalovirus exposure and HLA in healthy donors. In the study overall: The 90 to 150 validation repertoires were produced on the same platform as the 670 or so repertoires of the first cohort. This was reported in a later analysis. The study, taken as a whole, reports: Subsequent analysis revealed that first-cohort TCR clusters tended to co-occur in the approximately 120 validation repertoires.

TCRdb keeps only in-frame clones here, not all; method: immunoSEQ multiplex PCR. This table holds roughly 270,000 clones, approximately 87% found once. The sample consisted of PBMCs. This chain joins TRBV11-2 and TRBJ2-7; TRBD1 might be the D (5 bases). The origin of this receptor is a woman under 30 in good health and CMV-seronegative. The CDR3 nucleotides read TGTGCCAGCAGACCCACGACAGCCGCCTACGAGCAGTACTTC. Translated: CASRPTTAAYEQYF.